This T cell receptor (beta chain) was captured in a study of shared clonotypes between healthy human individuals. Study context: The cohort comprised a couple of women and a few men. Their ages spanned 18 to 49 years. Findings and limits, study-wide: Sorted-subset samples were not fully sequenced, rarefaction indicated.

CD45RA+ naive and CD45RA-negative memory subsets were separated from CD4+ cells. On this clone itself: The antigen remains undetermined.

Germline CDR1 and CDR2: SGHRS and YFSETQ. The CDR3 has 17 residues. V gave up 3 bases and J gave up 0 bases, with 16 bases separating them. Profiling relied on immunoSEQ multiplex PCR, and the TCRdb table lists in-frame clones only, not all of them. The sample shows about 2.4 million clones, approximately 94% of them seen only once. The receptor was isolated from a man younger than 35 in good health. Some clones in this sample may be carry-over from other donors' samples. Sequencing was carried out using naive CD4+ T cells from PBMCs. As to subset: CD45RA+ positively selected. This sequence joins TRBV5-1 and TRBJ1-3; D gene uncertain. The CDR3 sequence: CASSSDGSNRSGNTIYF. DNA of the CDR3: TGCGCCAGCAGCTCGGACGGATCCAACCGCTCTGGAAACACCATATATTTT.